This entry lists 11 T cell receptor beta chains sequenced from one sample in a study of CD8 T cells in Susac syndrome. Random hexamers were used to reverse transcribe the RNA input (roughly 0.5 to 1 ug). TCRdb processed the immunoSEQ multiplex PCR reads anew with MiXCR; each CDR3 protein has one entry. The sample consists of roughly 150,000 distinct CDR3 sequences, approximately 94% of them appearing once. The specimen was CD4+ T cells from PBMCs. Receptors originate from a human donor with Susac syndrome.

This sequence joins TRBV25-1 and TRBJ1-2, with D unresolved. CDR1 is MGHDK and CDR2 is SYGVNS in the germline V gene. CDR3 length: 14 amino acids. V was shortened by 4 bases and J by 3 bases, with 12 bases between the two germline ends. The CDR3 coding sequence is TGTGCCAGCAGTGCCCCGGGCCAGGACTATGGCTACACCTTC. Encoded protein: CASSAPGQDYGYTF.

This rearrangement joins TRBV20-1 to TRBJ2-5; D unresolved. CDR3 length equals 14 residues. Germline CDR1 and CDR2: DFQATT and SNEGSKA (reference sequence). Trimming shortened V by 5 bases and J by 4 bases, and 17 bases separated the two germline ends. CDR3 sequence reads: CSAERRRTIETQYF. CDR3 coding DNA: TGCAGTGCTGAGAGGCGACGGACGATAGAGACCCAGTACTTC.

The chain couples TRBV29-1 to TRBJ1-2; D is possibly TRBD1 (5 bases). The CDR3 is 16 residues long. Trimming removed 0 bases from V and 8 bases from J, with 22 bases in between. CDR1 and CDR2 from the germline V gene are SQVTM and ANQGSEA. The chain's CDR3 is CSVEENPPRAYGGYTF. The CDR3 DNA is TGCAGCGTTGAAGAGAATCCCCCCAGGGCGTACGGGGGCTACACCTTC. Full variable domain (missing parts from reference TRBV29-1 and TRBJ1-2): SAVISQKPSRDICQRGTSLTIQCQVDSQVTMMFWYRQQPGQSLTLIATANQGSEATYESGFVIDKFPISRPNLTFSTLTVSNMSPEDSSIYLCSVEENPPRAYGGYTFGSGTRLTVV.

The rearrangement joins TRBV6-5 to TRBJ1-6; D uncertain. With 2 bases removed from V and 6 bases from J, the gap between germline ends came to 8 bases. Per germline, CDR1 MNHEY and CDR2 SVGAGI. The CDR3 sequence is 14 residues long. Written as DNA, the CDR3 is TGTGCCAGCAGTTACGCTGGGTTTAATTCACCCCTCCACTTT. Protein sequence: CASSYAGFNSPLHF.

The chain links TRBV23-1 to TRBJ1-5; TRBD1 matches 8 bases. TRBV23-1 is an ORF, with its function uncertain. This CDR3 is 15 amino acids long. J was trimmed by 3 bases and V by 3 bases; bases with no gene match: 4. The CDR3 loop is CASSHWTGHNQPQHF. The CDR3 nucleotides read TGCGCCAGCAGTCATTGGACAGGGCACAATCAGCCCCAGCATTTT.

The chain has TRBV5-4 and TRBJ2-6; D call uncertain. Trimming pared 9 bases from V and 2 bases from J, leaving 12 bases between. This CDR3 has 14 residues. Germline-derived CDR1 and CDR2 are SGHNT and YYREEE (reference sequence). The CDR3 protein is CAIARVPGANVLTF. The CDR3 coding sequence is TGTGCCATCGCACGGGTCCCTGGGGCCAACGTCCTGACTTTC.

The rearrangement links TRBV28 to TRBJ2-6, with a weak D call TRBD2 (5 bases). V lost 6 bases and J 2 bases, leaving 11 bases between the germline ends. The CDR3 consists of 15 residues. CDR1 is MDHEN, CDR2 SYDVKM, per germline. The CDR3 spells CASSRGGTGANVLTF. The CDR3 DNA sequence: TGTGCCAGCAGCCGGGGTGGAACTGGGGCCAACGTCCTGACTTTC.

This clonotype was detected only once. This chain links TRBV14 with TRBJ1-1; the match to TRBD1 covers 9 bases. The CDR3 extends over 14 amino acids. J gave up 4 bases and V 4 bases, and 4 bases lay outside the gene matches. Germline CDR1 is SGHDN and CDR2 is FVKESK. In DNA, the CDR3 is TGTGCCAGCAGCCCCCGACAGGGGGGCACTGAAGCTTTCTTT. It specifies CASSPRQGGTEAFF.

This clonotype was seen just once. This chain uses TRBV20-1 with TRBJ2-5, with 13 bases fitting TRBD2. Trimming at V came to 3 bases and at J to 4 bases, leaving 2 bases not matched to a gene. The CDR3 covers 14 residues. Looked up from germline, CDR1 is DFQATT and CDR2 is SNEGSKA (reference sequence). The CDR3 reads CSARGTSGIETQYF. CDR3 bases: TGCAGTGCTAGGGGGACTAGCGGGATAGAGACCCAGTACTTC.

The J gene is TRBJ2-7, the V gene TRBV6-6; tentative D call: TRBD1 (6 bases). The CDR3 is 13 residues long. Trimming stripped 8 bases from V and 0 bases from J, with 11 bases between. From germline, CDR1 is MNHNY and CDR2 SVGAGI (reference sequence). This CDR3 reads CASHGTSSYEQYF. The CDR3 DNA is TGTGCCAGCCATGGGACAAGCTCCTACGAGCAGTACTTC.

The chain is built from TRBV7-6 and TRBJ2-5; 10 bases map to TRBD2. Trimming cost V 3 bases and J 5 bases; bases outside gene matches: 6. CDR1 is SGHVS, CDR2 FNYEAQ, per germline. The CDR3 has 15 residues. The CDR3 here is CASSFASGSGETQYF. The DNA for the CDR3 is TGTGCCAGCAGCTTCGCTAGCGGGAGCGGGGAGACCCAGTACTTC.